The 14 T cell receptor beta chains reported below all come from one sample, sequenced in a study of blood T cell repertoires in COVID-19. Repertoires were generated with immunoSEQ multiplex PCR, while TCRdb's copy carries only in-frame clones and drops some. The sample includes approximately 140,000 clones, approximately 92% seen only once; the top ten take 13%. The sequencing input was peripheral blood. The receptors were gathered from a man in his late teens or twenties with COVID-19, enrolled during active disease.

In nucleotides, the CDR3 is TGTGCCAGCAGCTCCCGAAACGGAGAGACCCAGTACTTC. Translating gives CASSSRNGETQYF. This chain links TRBV11-3 with TRBJ2-5; D is unclear. Germline V gives CDR1 SGHNT, CDR2 YENEEA. V lost 4 bases and J 4 bases, leaving 10 bases between the germline ends. The CDR3 extends over 13 amino acids.

The rearrangement uses TRBV6-5 and TRBJ2-7, with 11 nucleotides matching TRBD1. The CDR3 is made up of 15 amino acids. CDR1 and CDR2 (germline): MNHEY, SVGAGI. Trimming at V came to 0 bases and at J to 2 bases, leaving 0 bases not matched to a gene. The CDR3 nucleotides are TGTGCCAGCAGTTACTCGGACAGGGGGCCCTACGAGCAGTACTTC. It codes for CASSYSDRGPYEQYF.

The chain carries TRBV15 and TRBJ2-1; 8 positions agree with TRBD2. Germline CDR1 is LNHNV and CDR2 is YYDKDF (reference sequence). Trimming took 0 bases from V and 3 from J; bases not matched to a gene: 7. The CDR3 extends over 17 amino acids. The CDR3 spells CATSRDRSGTYYNEQFF. The CDR3 DNA follows: TGTGCCACCAGCAGAGACCGTAGCGGGACCTACTACAATGAGCAGTTCTTC.

The rearrangement joins TRBV3-1 (or the pseudogene TRBV3-2) to TRBJ1-2; perhaps TRBD1 as D (5 bases). The germline CDR1 and CDR2 sequences are LGHDT and YNNKEL (reference sequence). The CDR3 is made up of 15 amino acids. Trimming took off 4 bases at V and 3 bases at J, with 15 bases between the two ends. The CDR3 DNA reads TGTGCCAGCAGCCCCCGGGAGGCAGGGTACTATGGCTACACCTTC. Its protein is CASSPREAGYYGYTF.

Here the CDR3 reads CASSYGQPSTDTQYF. CDR3 sequence (DNA): TGTGCCAGCAGCTACGGACAGCCTAGCACAGATACGCAGTATTTT. The chain combines TRBV5-8 with TRBJ2-3; a weak D match, TRBD1 (6 bases). V gave up 3 bases and J gave up 0 bases, with 11 bases separating them. Germline CDR1 is SGHTS and CDR2 is YDEGEE. The CDR3 is 15 amino acids.

J is TRBJ2-3 and V is TRBV25-1, with a weak D call TRBD1 (7 bases). Trimming shortened V by 4 bases and J by 5 bases, and 22 bases separated the two germline ends. CDR3 length: 17 residues. Germline assignment: CDR1 MGHDK and CDR2 SYGVNS. The CDR3 sequence: CASSAGGRAGGKDTQYF. CDR3 sequence (DNA): TGTGCCAGCAGTGCAGGGGGAAGAGCGGGTGGAAAAGATACGCAGTATTTT.

This chain uses TRBV10-1 with TRBJ2-7, with TRBD2 matching over 11 bases. The germline gives CDR1 WNHNN, CDR2 SYGVQD (reference sequence). J was trimmed by 2 bases and V by 3 bases; bases with no gene match: 3. CDR3 size: 15 residues. DNA of the CDR3: TGCGCCAGCAGTGACTTAGCGGGAGGGCCCTACGAGCAGTACTTC. Its translation is CASSDLAGGPYEQYF.

The chain combines TRBV7-2 with TRBJ2-5, with 11 bases that match TRBD2. The germline V gene has CDR1 SGHTA and CDR2 FQGNSA. The junction had 7 bases not matched to a gene; V was cut back by 5 bases and J by 5 bases. The CDR3 spans 15 residues. CDR3 sequence (DNA): TGTGCCAGCAGCCCCACTAGCGGGGGTTGGGAGACCCAGTACTTC. This encodes CASSPTSGGWETQYF.

This chain connects TRBV7-9 to TRBJ1-1, with 8 bases lining up with TRBD1. This CDR3 has 12 amino acids. CDR1 is SEHNR, CDR2 FQNEAQ, per germline (reference sequence). The V segment lost 5 bases and the J segment 10 bases; nucleotides outside the gene matches: 6. The CDR3 sequence: CASSGDRLVAFF. CDR3 nucleotides: TGTGCCAGCAGCGGGGACAGGTTGGTAGCTTTCTTT.

In this sample, this clone turned up once. The rearrangement links TRBV27 to TRBJ2-7; possibly TRBD2 for D (5 bases). The ends were cut back, 5 bases at V and 3 bases at J, with 17 bases in the middle. This CDR3 has 15 residues. Germline lookup yields CDR1 MNHEY and CDR2 SMNVEV (reference sequence). CDR3 bases: TGTGCCAGCAGTAGCAAGAGGGTAGTCAGCTACGAGCAGTACTTC. Translated, it gives CASSSKRVVSYEQYF.

This chain links TRBV30 with TRBJ2-2, with 7 nucleotides matching TRBD2. Germline V gene data show CDR1 as GTSNPN and CDR2 as SVGIG (reference sequence). The junction had 0 bases not matched to a gene; V was cut back by 1 base and J by 7 bases. The CDR3 has 12 amino acids. The CDR3 coding sequence is TGTGCCTGGAGTGAGCGGGACGGGGAGCTGTTTTTT. Translated: CAWSERDGELFF. Based on the CDR3 plus reference TRBV30 and TRBJ2-2, the full variable domain is SQTIHQWPATLVQPVGSPLSLECTVEGTSNPNLYWYRQAAGRGLQLLFYSVGIGQISSEVPQNLSASRPQDRQFILSSKKLLLSDSGFYLCAWSERDGELFFGEGSRLTVL.

The chain couples TRBV21-1 to TRBJ1-5. TRBV21-1 is a documented pseudogene. The CDR3 totals 16 residues. The CDR3 is CASITSRRAKDQPQHF. CDR3 nucleotide sequence: TGTGCCAGCATTACTTCAAGGAGGGCGAAGGATCAGCCCCAGCATTTT.

This clone was observed a single time. The genes are TRBV13 and TRBJ2-2, with D maybe TRBD1 (5 bases). Trimming pared 3 bases from V and 4 bases from J, leaving 9 bases between. The CDR3 totals 14 residues. CDR1 PRHDT and CDR2 FYEKMQ come from the germline V gene (reference sequence). CDR3 amino acids: CASSLGGATGELFF. As DNA, the CDR3 is TGTGCCAGCAGCTTGGGTGGGGCCACCGGGGAGCTGTTTTTT.

About this clone: The sample holds other DNA sequences that translate to the same CDR3. This sequence joins TRBV10-3 and TRBJ2-3, with 7 bases fitting TRBD2. From germline, CDR1 is ENHRY and CDR2 SYGVKD. The CDR3 contains 14 residues. The V segment lost 6 bases and the J segment 3 bases; nucleotides outside the gene matches: 6. CDR3 bases: TGTGCCATCAGGCTGGCGGGAGAGACAGATACGCAGTATTTT. Translating it yields CAIRLAGETDTQYF.